The 25 T cell receptor beta chains listed next were all sequenced from one sample in a study of cytomegalovirus exposure and HLA in healthy donors. PCR amplification relied on 60 Vbeta primers (plus 13 Jbeta primers). Assay: immunoSEQ multiplex PCR; the TCRdb copy retains only in-frame clones and omits some. The data contain about 140,000 clones, 65% to 80% of them singletons. Sequencing was done on a sample of PBMCs. The receptor set was obtained from a male donor in good health and CMV-seronegative.

V usage is TRBV29-1 and J usage is TRBJ2-5, with D possibly being TRBD1 (5 bases). The closer fit of TRBJ2-7 to the DNA end suggests the J call may be wrong. Germline V gene data show CDR1 as SQVTM and CDR2 as ANQGSEA. CDR3 length equals 16 residues. The CDR3 nucleotides read TGCAGCGTTAAAGGGTCTGGGGCCCAACAGCCTTACGAGCAGTACTTC. Protein sequence: CSVKGSGAQQPYEQYF.

The V call is TRBV5-4, the J call TRBJ2-1; 13 bases line up with TRBD2. CDR1 and CDR2 (germline): SGHNT, YYREEE (reference sequence). V was pared by 2 bases and J by 9 bases, with 11 bases of the junction left unmatched. CDR3 length: 17 amino acids. In DNA form, the CDR3 reads TGTGCCAGCAGCTTTACCCCCGGGACTAGCGGGGCCGGTGAGCAGTTCTTC. Translation gives CASSFTPGTSGAGEQFF.

J is TRBJ2-7 and V is TRBV29-1, with D hard to call. The germline gives CDR1 SQVTM, CDR2 ANQGSEA. V lost 4 bases, J lost 0 bases, and 13 bases lay in between. The CDR3 consists of 14 residues. CDR3 nucleotides: TGCAGCGTTGCCGTGACCGACTTCTCCTACGAGCAGTACTTC. Protein: CSVAVTDFSYEQYF.

This clone was found a few times. This chain uses TRBV4-1 with TRBJ2-1, with TRBD1 matching 9 bases. In germline, CDR1 is MGHRA, CDR2 YSYEKL. The CDR3 is 15 amino acids. The ends lost 1 base at V and 3 bases at J; junction bases unmatched: 1. CDR3 nucleotide sequence: TGCGCCAGCAGCCAAGCGGGACAGGGCTACAATGAGCAGTTCTTC. Translating gives CASSQAGQGYNEQFF.

V is TRBV5-5 and J is TRBJ1-3, with D possibly matching TRBD1 (5 bases). CDR1 is SGHKS and CDR2 is YYEKEE in the germline V gene (reference sequence). The CDR3 spans 17 residues. V lost 0 bases to trimming and J lost 0 bases, with 13 bases between them. The CDR3 DNA reads TGTGCCAGCAGCTTGGCCGCAGGGTCCCTCTCTGGAAACACCATATATTTT. Translation gives CASSLAAGSLSGNTIYF.

This clone showed up just once. The V and J genes are TRBV5-4 and TRBJ2-7; D remains ambiguous. Germline assignment: CDR1 SGHNT and CDR2 YYREEE (reference sequence). The CDR3 consists of 15 residues. The V gene lost 3 bases and the J gene lost 0 bases, with 13 bases spanning the gap. CDR3 DNA sequence: TGTGCCAGCAGCTACGGTCCTGATAGCTCCTACGAGCAGTACTTC. This codes for CASSYGPDSSYEQYF.

The rearrangement links TRBV10-3 to TRBJ2-7; D gene ambiguous. The CDR3 is made up of 15 amino acids. Germline CDR1 is ENHRY and CDR2 is SYGVKD. V lost 0 bases to trimming and J lost 7 bases, with 16 bases between them. In DNA, the CDR3 is TGTGCCATCAGTGAGTCGGATAACTACCAGTTGGAGCAGTACTTC. It yields the protein CAISESDNYQLEQYF.

This chain links TRBV10-3 with TRBJ2-5, with 8 bases that match TRBD2. The DNA end is a closer match to TRBJ2-7, so the J assignment may be wrong. The CDR3 has 15 amino acids. CDR1 and CDR2 (germline): ENHRY, SYGVKD. The CDR3 sequence is CAISEAGGNSYEQYF. Here the CDR3 DNA reads TGTGCCATCAGTGAGGCGGGGGGCAACTCCTACGAGCAGTACTTC.

Only a few counts were recorded for this clone. The chain has TRBV4-3 and TRBJ1-1; unclear D gene. The CDR3 sequence is 15 residues long. CDR1 is LGHNA, CDR2 YSLEER, per germline. Trimming shortened V by 0 bases and J by 1 base, and 9 bases separated the two germline ends. The CDR3 region has the DNA TGCGCCAGCAGCCAAGATAGCCGGAGGAACACTGAAGCTTTCTTT. Residues: CASSQDSRRNTEAFF.

This clone was detected a few times. The rearrangement uses TRBV30 and TRBJ1-1; D may be TRBD1 (5 bases). CDR1 and CDR2 from the germline V gene are GTSNPN and SVGIG (reference sequence). Trimming shortened V by 4 bases and J by 1 base, and 16 bases separated the two germline ends. This CDR3 is 15 amino acids long. CDR3 sequence reads: CAWTTGARGNTEAFF. DNA of the CDR3: TGTGCCTGGACTACTGGGGCGCGGGGGAACACTGAAGCTTTCTTT.

The V gene is TRBV7-2, the J gene TRBJ1-5; D remains ambiguous. Germline lookup yields CDR1 SGHTA and CDR2 FQGNSA. V was pared by 5 bases and J by 5 bases, with 10 bases between. The CDR3 runs 13 residues. The CDR3 is CASSADGDQPQHF. The CDR3, as DNA: TGTGCCAGCAGCGCGGACGGGGATCAGCCCCAGCATTTT.

The chain is built from TRBV14 and TRBJ2-1; 8 positions match TRBD1. The V segment lost 0 bases and the J segment 8 bases; nucleotides outside the gene matches: 9. This CDR3 region has 16 residues. Germline CDR1 and CDR2: SGHDN and FVKESK. For the CDR3, the DNA is TGTGCCAGCAGCCAAGAACACTTGGGGACAGGAGATGAGCAGTTCTTC. It is translated as CASSQEHLGTGDEQFF.

The chain recombines TRBV29-1 with TRBJ1-3; D gene ambiguous. There are 11 residues in the CDR3. The germline gives CDR1 SQVTM, CDR2 ANQGSEA. Trimming stripped 7 bases from V and 8 bases from J, with 12 bases between. Written as DNA, the CDR3 is TGCAGCGCCAGACTCGGGGACACCATATATTTT. Residues: CSARLGDTIYF.

DNA of the CDR3: TGTGCCAGCAGCTTAGCAAAACAGGGGTATAGGGCCTACGAGCAGTACTTC. This encodes CASSLAKQGYRAYEQYF. This chain connects TRBV7-9 to TRBJ2-5, with 7 bases identical to TRBD1. The end of the DNA aligns better with TRBJ2-7, so the J call may be wrong. Germline-derived CDR1 and CDR2 are SEHNR and FQNEAQ (reference sequence). This CDR3 spans 17 amino acids.

The chain uses TRBV5-1 and TRBJ2-7, with D possibly TRBD1 on 5 matching bases. The CDR3 length is 15 residues. V gave up 0 bases and J gave up 5 bases, with 15 bases separating them. Germline V gene sequence: CDR1 SGHRS, CDR2 YFSETQ. CDR3 amino acids: CASSLDPGNSDEQYF. CDR3 sequence (DNA): TGCGCCAGCAGCTTGGACCCAGGGAATTCAGACGAGCAGTACTTC.

This chain links TRBV7-2 with TRBJ2-2, with D unclear. V lost 6 bases to trimming and J lost 0 bases, with 11 bases between them. There are 15 residues in the CDR3. Per the germline V gene, CDR1 is SGHTA and CDR2 is FQGNSA. In DNA, the CDR3 is TGTGCCAGCAGTCGTGAGACTCCGAACACCGGGGAGCTGTTTTTT. Its protein product is CASSRETPNTGELFF.

V and J are TRBV6-6 and TRBJ1-3; 7 bases line up with TRBD1. Looked up from germline, CDR1 is MNHNY and CDR2 is SVGAGI (reference sequence). This CDR3 is built from 15 residues. The V gene end was trimmed by 7 bases and the J gene end by 0 bases; junction bases not matched to a gene: 6. In DNA, the CDR3 is TGTGCCAGCACCTCAGGGGGAGTCTCTGGAAACACCATATATTTT. It specifies CASTSGGVSGNTIYF.

The V and J genes are TRBV5-1 and TRBJ2-1, with 10 bases aligning to TRBD2. This CDR3 comprises 15 residues. The germline gives CDR1 SGHRS, CDR2 YFSETQ. Trimming at V came to 1 base and at J to 7 bases, leaving 5 bases not matched to a gene. This chain's CDR3 is CASSLLAGGLNEQFF. Here the CDR3 DNA reads TGCGCCAGCAGCTTGTTAGCGGGAGGACTAAATGAGCAGTTCTTC.

This rearrangement joins TRBV5-1 to TRBJ1-1; possibly TRBD1 for D (5 bases). From germline, CDR1 is SGHRS and CDR2 YFSETQ. The CDR3 covers 15 residues. Trimming stripped 0 bases from V and 3 bases from J, with 12 bases between. The chain's CDR3 is CASSLEGPGDTEAFF. As DNA, the CDR3 is TGCGCCAGCAGCTTGGAGGGGCCGGGAGACACTGAAGCTTTCTTT.

This clone was seen a few times. The genes are TRBV7-9 and TRBJ1-1; the D is unclear. The CDR3 runs 15 residues. Germline-derived CDR1 and CDR2 are SEHNR and FQNEAQ (reference sequence). Trimming pared 5 bases from V and 0 bases from J, leaving 13 bases between. The CDR3 DNA sequence: TGTGCCAGCAGCCCACTGATTGCTATGAACACTGAAGCTTTCTTT. It is translated as CASSPLIAMNTEAFF. Drawing the rest from reference TRBV7-9 and TRBJ1-1, the complete variable domain is DTGVSQNPRHKITKRGQNVTFRCDPISEHNRLYWYRQTLGQGPEFLTYFQNEAQLEKSRLLSDRFSAERPKGSFSTLEIQRTEQGDSAMYLCASSPLIAMNTEAFFGQGTRLTVV.

The chain has TRBV5-1 and TRBJ1-3, with unresolved D. Germline CDR1 is SGHRS and CDR2 is YFSETQ. The CDR3 spans 15 residues. Trimming pared 0 bases from V and 0 bases from J, leaving 7 bases between. The CDR3: CASSLGIFSGNTIYF. As DNA, the CDR3 is TGCGCCAGCAGCTTGGGTATATTCTCTGGAAACACCATATATTTT.

The V call is TRBV28, the J call TRBJ2-2; possible D gene TRBD2, 6 bases. The V gene lost 7 bases and the J gene lost 3 bases, with 18 bases spanning the gap. Per germline, CDR1 MDHEN and CDR2 SYDVKM. The CDR3 is made up of 16 amino acids. The DNA for the CDR3 is TGTGCCAGCATCCCCATGGGGGGAGACGACACCGGGGAGCTGTTTTTT. This encodes CASIPMGGDDTGELFF.

The chain uses TRBV11-2 and TRBJ2-3; the D gene is possibly TRBD1 (6 bases). The CDR3 is 14 amino acids. Germline CDR1 SGHAT, CDR2 FQNNGV. Deletions cut 5 bases from V and 4 bases from J, with 13 bases between. This CDR3 is CASSPGASSDTQYF. DNA for the CDR3: TGTGCCAGCAGCCCAGGGGCTAGCTCAGATACGCAGTATTTT.

The V call is TRBV29-1, the J call TRBJ2-5; a possible D gene is TRBD1 (7 bases). Looked up from germline, CDR1 is SQVTM and CDR2 is ANQGSEA. CDR3 length: 15 amino acids. The V and J ends lost 6 bases and 9 bases respectively, with 26 bases between them. The DNA for the CDR3 is TGCAGCGTAAAGGGTCGACAGGGTGCCTGGAGGGCCCAGTACTTC. This translates into CSVKGRQGAWRAQYF. Variable domain in full (rest from reference TRBV29-1 and TRBJ2-5): SAVISQKPSRDICQRGTSLTIQCQVDSQVTMMFWYRQQPGQSLTLIATANQGSEATYESGFVIDKFPISRPNLTFSTLTVSNMSPEDSSIYLCSVKGRQGAWRAQYFGPGTRLLVL.

The table lists this clone with a few counts. V usage is TRBV11-3 and J usage is TRBJ1-1, with D tentatively TRBD1 (5 bases). This CDR3 comprises 13 residues. Germline V gene data show CDR1 as SGHNT and CDR2 as YENEEA. Trimming shortened V by 5 bases and J by 1 base, and 8 bases separated the two germline ends. As DNA, the CDR3 is TGTGCCAGCAGCCTACAGGAGAACACTGAAGCTTTCTTT. It encodes CASSLQENTEAFF. The full variable domain, rest sourced from reference TRBV11-3 and TRBJ1-1, is EAGVVQSPRYKIIEKKQPVAFWCNPISGHNTLYWYLQNLGQGPELLIRYENEEAVDDSQLPKDRFSAERLKGVDSTLKIQPAELGDSAVYLCASSLQENTEAFFGQGTRLTVV.